The 9 T cell receptor beta chains below were found in one sample sequenced in a study of CD8+ T cells in alopecia areata. After isolation, RNA underwent reverse transcription to generate cDNA as the sequencing template. The table came from immunoSEQ multiplex PCR; TCRdb's copy has only in-frame clones and leaves some out. In the table there are 95,000 to 100,000 clones, just under 60% of which are singletons. Regarding treatment: oral pan-JAK inhibitor, 5-10 mg twice daily. This material consisted of CD8+ T cells sorted from blood, taken at roughly week 55, from a patient treated with tofacitinib. These TCRs come from a human donor with alopecia areata.

CDR3 residues: CASSLGPGDGSYEQYF. The DNA for the CDR3 is TGTGCCAGCAGCCTCGGGCCGGGGGACGGCTCCTACGAGCAGTACTTC. The chain carries TRBV11-2 and TRBJ2-7; perhaps TRBD2 as D (6 bases). Germline values: CDR1 SGHAT, CDR2 FQNNGV. V lost 5 bases and J lost 0, with 17 bases in between. The CDR3 runs 16 residues.

V usage is TRBV27 and J usage is TRBJ2-7; D perhaps matches TRBD1 (6 bases). The CDR3 has 13 residues. Looked up from germline, CDR1 is MNHEY and CDR2 is SMNVEV (reference sequence). V was trimmed by 2 bases and J by 3 bases, leaving 8 bases between them. This chain's CDR3 is CASSLTGNYEQYF. In DNA, the CDR3 is TGTGCCAGCAGTTTAACAGGGAACTACGAGCAGTACTTC.

The V gene is TRBV29-1, the J gene TRBJ2-1; D is undetermined. Germline assignment: CDR1 SQVTM and CDR2 ANQGSEA. The CDR3 runs 14 residues. V lost 5 bases and J 0 bases, leaving 11 bases between the germline ends. The CDR3 DNA reads TGCAGCGTTCCGACGGCCAGCTCCTACAATGAGCAGTTCTTC. Amino acid sequence: CSVPTASSYNEQFF.

The chain uses TRBV5-6 and TRBJ1-1; unclear D gene. The V gene lost 3 bases and the J gene lost 1 base, with 13 bases spanning the gap. The germline CDR1 and CDR2 sequences are SGHDT and YYEEEE. The CDR3 has 15 residues. As DNA, the CDR3 is TGTGCCAGCAGCTCAAAAGTTCCCCCGAACACTGAAGCTTTCTTT. Protein: CASSSKVPPNTEAFF.

This clone was observed a few times. The rearrangement joins TRBV5-1 to TRBJ2-1, with D unresolved. Germline-derived CDR1 and CDR2 are SGHRS and YFSETQ. The CDR3 is 13 residues long. V lost 0 bases, J lost 6 bases, and 7 bases lay in between. The CDR3: CASSLGGINEQFF. In nucleotides, the CDR3 is TGCGCCAGCAGCTTGGGGGGAATCAATGAGCAGTTCTTC.

The chain combines TRBV7-9 with TRBJ2-1; D is possibly TRBD1 or TRBD2 (5 bases each). The germline CDR1 and CDR2 sequences are SEHNR and FQNEAQ (reference sequence). The CDR3 has 16 amino acids. The V end lost 5 bases, the J end lost 0 bases, and 14 bases lay between the germline ends. The CDR3 reads CASSPRGTSSYNEQFF. In nucleotides, the CDR3 is TGTGCCAGCAGCCCCCGAGGGACCAGCTCCTACAATGAGCAGTTCTTC.

The J gene is TRBJ2-5, the V gene TRBV5-8; a possible D gene is TRBD2 (7 bases). The CDR3 runs to 18 residues. From germline, CDR1 is SGHTS and CDR2 YDEGEE. Trimming took 4 bases from V and 4 from J, leaving 26 bases between them. CDR3 DNA sequence: TGTGCCAGCAGCACCCCCCCGGGGGGTACAGGGAGGCGAGAGACCCAGTACTTC. Its translation is CASSTPPGGTGRRETQYF. Together with reference TRBV5-8 and TRBJ2-5, the CDR3 gives the full variable domain: EAGVTQSPTHLIKTRGQQATLRCSPISGHTSVYWYQQALGLGLQFLLWYDEGEERNRGNFPPRFSGRQFPNYSSELNVNALELEDSALYLCASSTPPGGTGRRETQYFGPGTRLLVL.

This clone was recorded only once. The rearrangement links TRBV4-1 to TRBJ1-1, with unresolved D. The germline V gene encodes CDR1 MGHRA and CDR2 YSYEKL. This CDR3 contains 13 residues. V was cut by 1 base and J by 8 bases, with 11 bases left in between. The CDR3, as DNA: TGCGCCAGCAGCCAAGTCCGAAGTTCCGAAGCTTTCTTT. Amino acid sequence: CASSQVRSSEAFF.

This clone turned up a few times. The rearrangement links TRBV2 to TRBJ1-4; 10 bases are shared with TRBD1. After removal of 6 bases from V and 8 bases from J, the junction contained 6 bases not matched to a gene. CDR3 length: 14 residues. Germline lookup yields CDR1 SNHLY and CDR2 FYNNEI. This chain's CDR3 is CASSPGQGLEKLFF. The CDR3 DNA sequence: TGTGCCAGCAGCCCGGGACAGGGGTTAGAAAAACTGTTTTTT.